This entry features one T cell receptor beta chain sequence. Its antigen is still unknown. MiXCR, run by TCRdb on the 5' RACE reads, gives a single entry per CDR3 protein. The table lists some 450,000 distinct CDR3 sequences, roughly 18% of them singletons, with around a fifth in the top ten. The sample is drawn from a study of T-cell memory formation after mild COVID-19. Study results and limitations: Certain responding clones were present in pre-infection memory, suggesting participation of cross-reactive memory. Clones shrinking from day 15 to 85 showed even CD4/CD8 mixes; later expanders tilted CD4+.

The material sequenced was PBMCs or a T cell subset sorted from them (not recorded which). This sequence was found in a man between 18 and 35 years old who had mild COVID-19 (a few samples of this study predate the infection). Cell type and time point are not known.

The CDR3 DNA follows: TGTGCCAGCAGTCATGGGACAGCCGCCAGGCAGTACGTC. It encodes CASSHGTAARQYV. The V and J genes are TRBV6-2 or TRBV6-3 and TRBJ2-7; 7 bases line up with TRBD1. Germline lookup yields CDR1 MNHEY and CDR2 SVGEGT. The trim removed 5 bases at V and 9 bases at J, leaving 10 bases unmatched. CDR3 length: 13 residues.